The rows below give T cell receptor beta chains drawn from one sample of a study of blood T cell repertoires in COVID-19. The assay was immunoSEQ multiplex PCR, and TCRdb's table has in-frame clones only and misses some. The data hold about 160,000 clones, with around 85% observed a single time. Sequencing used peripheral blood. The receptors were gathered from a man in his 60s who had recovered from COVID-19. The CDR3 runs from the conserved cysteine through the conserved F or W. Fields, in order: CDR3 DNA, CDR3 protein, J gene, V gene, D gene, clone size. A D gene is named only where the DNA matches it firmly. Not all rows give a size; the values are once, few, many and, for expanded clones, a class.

CDR3 DNA: TGTGCCAGTACACAGGGGAACACCGGGGAGCTGTTTTTT
CDR3 protein: CASTQGNTGELFF
J gene: TRBJ2-2
V gene: TRBV19
D gene: NA
clone size: NA

CDR3 DNA: TGTGCCAGCAGTCCCGACAGGGTTAGCAATCAGCCCCAGCATTTT
CDR3 protein: CASSPDRVSNQPQHF
J gene: TRBJ1-5
V gene: TRBV27
D gene: TRBD1
clone size: NA

CDR3 DNA: TGTGCCAGCAGGGCAGGGGTGGATTTTTATGGCTACACCTTC
CDR3 protein: CASRAGVDFYGYTF
J gene: TRBJ1-2
V gene: TRBV27
D gene: NA
clone size: NA

CDR3 DNA: TGTGCCAGCAGTTACTCGAGGCGTACGGATGGCTACACCTTC
CDR3 protein: CASSYSRRTDGYTF
J gene: TRBJ1-2
V gene: TRBV6-5
D gene: NA
clone size: once

CDR3 DNA: TGTGCCAGCAGTTTAAGTCAGGTCGCTGCTGCGTTCTTT
CDR3 protein: CASSLSQVAAAFF
J gene: TRBJ1-1
V gene: TRBV27
D gene: NA
clone size: NA

CDR3 DNA: TGTGCCAGCAGCCGGACCGTGGGACAGGTCACTAAAGAGACCCAGTACTTC
CDR3 protein: CASSRTVGQVTKETQYF
J gene: TRBJ2-5
V gene: TRBV7-9
D gene: TRBD1
clone size: NA

CDR3 DNA: TGTGCCACCAGTGCCGAAAGCCAGGGAAGGGAAAAACTGTTTTTT
CDR3 protein: CATSAESQGREKLFF
J gene: TRBJ1-4
V gene: TRBV24-1
D gene: NA
clone size: NA

CDR3 DNA: TGCGCCAGCAGTGATCCGGGACAGGGGGAAGCTTTCTTT
CDR3 protein: CASSDPGQGEAFF
J gene: TRBJ1-1
V gene: TRBV23-1
D gene: TRBD1
clone size: NA

CDR3 DNA: TGTGCCTGGTCCCTAGGGGCCAACGTCCTGACTTTC
CDR3 protein: CAWSLGANVLTF
J gene: TRBJ2-6
V gene: TRBV30
D gene: NA
clone size: NA

CDR3 DNA: TGTGCCAGCAGTCGGGAGGCCGTTTATAATTACAATGAGCAGTTCTTC
CDR3 protein: CASSREAVYNYNEQFF
J gene: TRBJ2-1
V gene: TRBV6-4
D gene: TRBD2
clone size: NA

CDR3 DNA: TGCAGCACGGATGACAGGGTGCTCTATGGCTACACCTTC
CDR3 protein: CSTDDRVLYGYTF
J gene: TRBJ1-2
V gene: TRBV29-1
D gene: TRBD1
clone size: NA

CDR3 DNA: TGTGCCAGCAGCTTACAGGGGATCGATTCACCCCTCCACTTT
CDR3 protein: CASSLQGIDSPLHF
J gene: TRBJ1-6
V gene: TRBV7-2
D gene: NA
clone size: NA

CDR3 DNA: TGTGCCAGCAGCCTCCGGACAGGGCGTAGCAATCAGCCCCAGCATTTT
CDR3 protein: CASSLRTGRSNQPQHF
J gene: TRBJ1-5
V gene: TRBV7-2
D gene: TRBD1
clone size: NA